The clone carrying this T cell receptor (beta chain) has only one observation. The antigen is not known. These data come from a study of cytomegalovirus exposure and HLA in healthy donors. Study outcomes and limitations: It was in a later analysis that TCR association rates were seen to vary by HLA locus, highest for DRB1 and lowest for HLA-C. The productive fraction for most TCR beta V segments was about 87% or about 30% in an earlier analysis. In a later analysis, TCR beta V- and J-gene trimming was associated with a missense DCLRE1C variant.

Each donor's status was that of a healthy bone marrow donor. The study ran its PCR with 60 Vbeta and 13 Jbeta primers. The table came from immunoSEQ multiplex PCR; TCRdb's copy has only in-frame clones and leaves some out. This table has 150,000 or so clones, about 68% appearing once. This sequence was found in a man aged 25 to 40 in good health and CMV-seronegative. The sequenced material came from PBMCs.

The CDR3 is CASSHQGQGAITDTQYF. DNA for the CDR3: TGCGCCAGCAGTCACCAAGGACAGGGGGCGATCACAGATACGCAGTATTTT. The gene calls are TRBV23-1 and TRBJ2-3; TRBD1 matches at 11 bases. TRBV23-1 carries the ORF label, with uncertain function. CDR3 length: 17 residues. J lost 2 bases, V lost 3 bases, and 7 bases had no gene match.